A single T cell receptor beta chain is shown here with its context. Its antigen is undetermined. These data come from a study of monozygotic twins with cystic fibrosis. Background on the study: Libraries were built from about 3 micrograms of fragmented DNA using around 16 PCR cycles. Study-level points and caveats: Nucleotide-identical clonotype sharing was significantly higher within monozygotic CF twin pairs than between unrelated CF individuals. J usage was most co-twin-similar in 8 of 16 pairs, V in 13. Median Simpson clonality of approximately 0.01 suggested naive T cells predominated.

The CDR3 length is 14 residues. Per the germline V gene, CDR1 is ENHRY and CDR2 is SYGVKD. V was trimmed by 4 bases and J by 8 bases, leaving 16 bases between them. Sequencing was performed with immunoSEQ multiplex PCR; in TCRdb, only in-frame clones are kept and a portion is missing. The sample consists of tens of thousands of clones, around nine tenths of them appearing once. Input material: blood. The J gene is TRBJ2-3, the V gene TRBV10-3; D unclear. This TCR was sampled from a boy younger than 10 with cystic fibrosis. The CDR3 here is CAISGVSYSVTQYF. CDR3 in DNA: TGTGCCATCAGTGGAGTAAGTTATTCGGTTACGCAGTATTTT.